This TCR beta chain was identified during a study of blood T cell repertoires in COVID-19. About the study: Researchers got acute and convalescent COVID-19 samples from the United States, Italy and Spain. Sources were T cells, B-cell-depleted T cells, or PBMCs; the material itself was cDNA or gDNA.

Original processing methods: It was from reference gene primer amplification that nucleated cell counts were estimated. Produced via immunoSEQ multiplex PCR; TCRdb's table is partial and in-frame only. That table gives V, J and clone size, and the DNA gave D and trimming. Among 150,000 to 200,000 clones listed, 90% were seen once. The CDR3 runs to 15 residues. Trimming left V 0 bases short and J 7 bases short, with 10 bases between. Germline assignment: CDR1 MNHEY and CDR2 SVGAGI. The chain recombines TRBV6-5 with TRBJ1-6; maybe TRBD1 (5 bases). The sequence derives from a man aged 45-65 years with acute or convalescent COVID-19. The specimen was peripheral blood. CDR3 loop: CASSYSRGDNSPLHF. CDR3 nucleotide sequence: TGTGCCAGCAGTTACTCGCGGGGGGACAATTCACCCCTCCACTTT.